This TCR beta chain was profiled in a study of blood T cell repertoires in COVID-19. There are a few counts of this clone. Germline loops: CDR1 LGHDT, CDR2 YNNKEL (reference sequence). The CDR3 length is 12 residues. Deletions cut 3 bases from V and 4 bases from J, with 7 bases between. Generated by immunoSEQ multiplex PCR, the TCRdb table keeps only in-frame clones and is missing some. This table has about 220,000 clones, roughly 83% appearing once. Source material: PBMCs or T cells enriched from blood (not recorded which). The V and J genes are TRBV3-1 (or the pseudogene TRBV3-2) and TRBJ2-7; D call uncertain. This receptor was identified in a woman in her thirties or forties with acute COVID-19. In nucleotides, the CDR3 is TGTGCCAGCAGCCAGGCTCAATACGAGCAGTACTTC. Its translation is CASSQAQYEQYF.